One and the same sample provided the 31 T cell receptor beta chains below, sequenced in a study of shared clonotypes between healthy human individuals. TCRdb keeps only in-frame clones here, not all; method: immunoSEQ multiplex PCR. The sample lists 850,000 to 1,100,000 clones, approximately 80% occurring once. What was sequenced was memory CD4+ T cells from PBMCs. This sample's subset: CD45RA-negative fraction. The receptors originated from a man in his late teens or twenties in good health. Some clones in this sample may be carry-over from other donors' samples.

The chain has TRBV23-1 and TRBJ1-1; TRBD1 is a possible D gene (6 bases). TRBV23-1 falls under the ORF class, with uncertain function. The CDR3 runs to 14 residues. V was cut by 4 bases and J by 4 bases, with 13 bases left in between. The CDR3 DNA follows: TGCGCCAGCAGTCCTAAAGGGGGGGGCACTGAAGCTTTCTTT. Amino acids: CASSPKGGGTEAFF.

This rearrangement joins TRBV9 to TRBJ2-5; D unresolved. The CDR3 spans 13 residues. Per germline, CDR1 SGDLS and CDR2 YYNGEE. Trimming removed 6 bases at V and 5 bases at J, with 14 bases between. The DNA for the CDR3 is TGTGCCAGCAACTTCTATCCTGGGGAGACCCAGTACTTC. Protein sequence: CASNFYPGETQYF.

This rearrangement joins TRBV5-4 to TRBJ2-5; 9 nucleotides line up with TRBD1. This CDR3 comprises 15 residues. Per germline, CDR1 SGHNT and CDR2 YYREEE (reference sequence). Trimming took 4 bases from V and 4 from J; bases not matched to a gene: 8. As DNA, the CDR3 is TGTGCCAGCAGCCCGGGACAGGGTTTTGGAGAGACCCAGTACTTC. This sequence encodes CASSPGQGFGETQYF. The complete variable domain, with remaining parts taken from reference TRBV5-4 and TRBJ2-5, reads ETGVTQSPTHLIKTRGQQVTLRCSSQSGHNTVSWYQQALGQGPQFIFQYYREEENGRGNFPPRFSGLQFPNYSSELNVNALELDDSALYLCASSPGQGFGETQYFGPGTRLLVL.

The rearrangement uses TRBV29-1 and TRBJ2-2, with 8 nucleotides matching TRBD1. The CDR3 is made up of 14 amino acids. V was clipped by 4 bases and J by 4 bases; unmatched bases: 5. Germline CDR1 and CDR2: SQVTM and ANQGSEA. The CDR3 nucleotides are TGCAGCGTTGTCGGTCAGGGGGCCACCGGGGAGCTGTTTTTT. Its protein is CSVVGQGATGELFF.

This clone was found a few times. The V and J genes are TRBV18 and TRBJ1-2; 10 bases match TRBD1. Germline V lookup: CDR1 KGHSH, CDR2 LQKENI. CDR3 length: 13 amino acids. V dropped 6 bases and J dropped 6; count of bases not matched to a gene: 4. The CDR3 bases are TGTGCCAGCTCCCAGACAGGGGGCGATGGCTACACCTTC. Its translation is CASSQTGGDGYTF.

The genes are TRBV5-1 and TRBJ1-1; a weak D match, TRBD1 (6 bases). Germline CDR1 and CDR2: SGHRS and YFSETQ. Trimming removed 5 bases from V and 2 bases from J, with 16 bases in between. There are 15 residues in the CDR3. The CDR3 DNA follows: TGCGCCAGCAGTCCACCGGGACACAGAAACACTGAAGCTTTCTTT. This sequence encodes CASSPPGHRNTEAFF.

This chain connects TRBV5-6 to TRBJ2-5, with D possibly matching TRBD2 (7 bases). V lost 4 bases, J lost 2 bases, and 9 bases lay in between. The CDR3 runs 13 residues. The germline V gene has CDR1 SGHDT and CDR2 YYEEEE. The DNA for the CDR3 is TGTGCCAGCAGCAGGGGGGGGCAAGAGACCCAGTACTTC. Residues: CASSRGGQETQYF.

The CDR3 DNA is TGCGCCAGCAGCTTGTCCAGGGCTGGGGCCAACGTCCTGACTTTC. Residues: CASSLSRAGANVLTF. This chain uses TRBV5-1 with TRBJ2-6, with D possibly being TRBD1 (5 bases). The germline V and J ends were trimmed by 1 base and 2 bases, with 7 bases remaining between them. The V gene's germline CDR1 is SGHRS and CDR2 YFSETQ. The CDR3 has 15 residues.

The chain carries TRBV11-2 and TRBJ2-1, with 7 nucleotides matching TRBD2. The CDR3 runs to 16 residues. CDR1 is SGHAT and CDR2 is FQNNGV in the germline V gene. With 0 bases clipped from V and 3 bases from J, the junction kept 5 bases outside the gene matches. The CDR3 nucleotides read TGTGCCAGCAGCTTAGATTCTAGCGGAGGCTACAATGAGCAGTTCTTC. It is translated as CASSLDSSGGYNEQFF.

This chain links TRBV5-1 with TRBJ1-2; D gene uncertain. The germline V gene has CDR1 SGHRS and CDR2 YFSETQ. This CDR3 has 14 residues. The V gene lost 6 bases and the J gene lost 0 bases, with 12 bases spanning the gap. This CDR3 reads CASNLLGTNYGYTF. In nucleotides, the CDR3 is TGCGCCAGCAACCTCTTGGGGACTAACTATGGCTACACCTTC.

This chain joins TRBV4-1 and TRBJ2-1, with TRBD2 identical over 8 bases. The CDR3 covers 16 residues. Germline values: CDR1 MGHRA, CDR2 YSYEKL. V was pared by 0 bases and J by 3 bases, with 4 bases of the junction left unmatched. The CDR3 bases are TGCGCCAGCAGCCAAGAGGGGACTAGATTCTACAATGAGCAGTTCTTC. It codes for CASSQEGTRFYNEQFF.

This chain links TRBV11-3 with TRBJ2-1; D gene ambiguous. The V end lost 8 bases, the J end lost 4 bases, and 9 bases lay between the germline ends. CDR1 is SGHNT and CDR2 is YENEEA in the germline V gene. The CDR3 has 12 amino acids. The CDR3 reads CASGRTYNEQFF. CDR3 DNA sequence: TGTGCCAGCGGCCGAACGTACAATGAGCAGTTCTTC.

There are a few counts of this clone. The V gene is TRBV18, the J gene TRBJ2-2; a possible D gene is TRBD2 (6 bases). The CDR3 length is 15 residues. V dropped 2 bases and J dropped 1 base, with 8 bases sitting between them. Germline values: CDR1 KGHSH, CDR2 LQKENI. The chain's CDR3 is CASSPAGMNTGELFF. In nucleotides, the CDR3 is TGTGCCAGCTCACCAGCGGGAATGAACACCGGGGAGCTGTTTTTT.

The CDR3 DNA is TGCGCCAGCAGCCAAAGGCGGCTAGCGGGAGACACAGATACGCAGTATTTT. It specifies CASSQRRLAGDTDTQYF. The chain couples TRBV4-3 to TRBJ2-3; TRBD2 agrees at 10 bases. The CDR3 covers 17 residues. Losses at the gene ends were 2 bases for V and 2 bases for J; bases not matched to a gene: 7. The V gene's germline CDR1 is LGHNA and CDR2 YSLEER.

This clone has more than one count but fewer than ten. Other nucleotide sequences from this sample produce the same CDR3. The CDR3 loop is CASSLALAGGTGELFF. DNA of the CDR3: TGTGCCAGCAGCTTGGCGTTAGCGGGAGGGACCGGGGAGCTGTTTTTT. The chain is built from TRBV5-4 and TRBJ2-2, with 11 bases lining up with TRBD2. This CDR3 spans 16 amino acids. V lost 0 bases, J lost 5 bases, and 3 bases stayed unmatched. The germline gives CDR1 SGHNT, CDR2 YYREEE (reference sequence).

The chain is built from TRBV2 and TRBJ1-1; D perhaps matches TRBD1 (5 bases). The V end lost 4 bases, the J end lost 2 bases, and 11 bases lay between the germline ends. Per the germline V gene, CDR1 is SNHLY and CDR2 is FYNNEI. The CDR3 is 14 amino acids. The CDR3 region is CASSVWQGNTEAFF. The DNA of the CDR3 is TGTGCCAGCAGTGTCTGGCAGGGAAACACTGAAGCTTTCTTT.

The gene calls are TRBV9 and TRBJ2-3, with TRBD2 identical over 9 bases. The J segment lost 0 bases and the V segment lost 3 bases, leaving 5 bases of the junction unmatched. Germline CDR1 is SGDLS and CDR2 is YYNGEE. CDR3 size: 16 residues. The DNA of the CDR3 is TGTGCCAGCAGCGGACCTAGCGGGACTAGCACAGATACGCAGTATTTT. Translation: CASSGPSGTSTDTQYF.

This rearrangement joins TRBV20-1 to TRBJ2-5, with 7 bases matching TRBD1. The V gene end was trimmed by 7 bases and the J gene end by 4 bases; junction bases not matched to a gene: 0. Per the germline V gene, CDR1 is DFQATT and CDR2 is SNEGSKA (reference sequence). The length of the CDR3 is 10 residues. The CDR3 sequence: CSGDRETQYF. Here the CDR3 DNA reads TGCAGTGGGGACAGAGAGACCCAGTACTTC.

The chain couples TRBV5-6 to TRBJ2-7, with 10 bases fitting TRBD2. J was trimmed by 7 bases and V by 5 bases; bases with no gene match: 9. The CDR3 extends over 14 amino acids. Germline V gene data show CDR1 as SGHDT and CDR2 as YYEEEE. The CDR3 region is CASRRAGGPGEQYF. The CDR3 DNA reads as TGTGCCAGCAGGAGAGCGGGAGGGCCGGGGGAGCAGTACTTC.

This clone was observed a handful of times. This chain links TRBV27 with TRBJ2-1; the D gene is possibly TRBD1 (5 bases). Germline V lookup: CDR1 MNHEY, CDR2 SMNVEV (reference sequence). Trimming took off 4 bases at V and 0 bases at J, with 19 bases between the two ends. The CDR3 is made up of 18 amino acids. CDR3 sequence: CASSSGPLRQGSYNEQFF. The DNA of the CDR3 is TGTGCCAGCAGTTCAGGGCCCCTAAGGCAGGGCTCCTACAATGAGCAGTTCTTC.

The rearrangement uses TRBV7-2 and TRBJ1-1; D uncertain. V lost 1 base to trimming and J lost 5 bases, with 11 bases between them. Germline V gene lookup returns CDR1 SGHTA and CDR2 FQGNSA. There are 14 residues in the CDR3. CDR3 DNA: TGTGCCAGCAGCTTAGATTTGGGGAGGACTGAAGCTTTCTTT. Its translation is CASSLDLGRTEAFF.

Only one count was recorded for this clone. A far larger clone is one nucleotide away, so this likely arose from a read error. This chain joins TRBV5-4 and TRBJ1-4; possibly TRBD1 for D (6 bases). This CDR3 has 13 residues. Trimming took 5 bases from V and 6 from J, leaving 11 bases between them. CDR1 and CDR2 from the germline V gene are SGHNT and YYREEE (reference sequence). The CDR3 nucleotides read TGTGCCAGCAGAGGGGGGGAGGATGAAAAACTGTTTTTT. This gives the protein CASRGGEDEKLFF.

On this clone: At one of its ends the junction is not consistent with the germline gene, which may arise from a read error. CDR3 protein: CASSLDRGFEAFF. For the CDR3, the DNA is TGTGCCAGTAGTTTAGACAGGGGGTTTGAAGCTTTCTTT. The rearrangement links TRBV19 to TRBJ1-1; 9 positions agree with TRBD1. CDR1 is LNHDA, CDR2 SQIVND, per germline (reference sequence). The CDR3 sequence is 13 residues long.

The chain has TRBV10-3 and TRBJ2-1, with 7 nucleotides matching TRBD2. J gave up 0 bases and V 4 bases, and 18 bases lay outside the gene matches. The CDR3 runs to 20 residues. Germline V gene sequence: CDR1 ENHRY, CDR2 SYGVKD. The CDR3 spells CAISADFGAGSASSYNEQFF. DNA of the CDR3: TGTGCCATCAGTGCCGACTTTGGAGCGGGATCGGCTAGCTCCTACAATGAGCAGTTCTTC.

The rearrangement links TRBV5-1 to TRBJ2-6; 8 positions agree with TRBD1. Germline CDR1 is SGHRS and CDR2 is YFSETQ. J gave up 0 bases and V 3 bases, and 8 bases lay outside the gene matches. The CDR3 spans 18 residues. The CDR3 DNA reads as TGCGCCAGCAGCTATGCCGGACAGGGACACTCTGGGGCCAACGTCCTGACTTTC. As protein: CASSYAGQGHSGANVLTF.

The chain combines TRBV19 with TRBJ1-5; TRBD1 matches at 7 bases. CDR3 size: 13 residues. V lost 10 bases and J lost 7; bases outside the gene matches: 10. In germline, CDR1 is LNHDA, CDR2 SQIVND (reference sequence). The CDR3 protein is CATSDRTGQPQHF. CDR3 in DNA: TGTGCCACCTCGGACAGGACGGGACAGCCCCAGCATTTT.

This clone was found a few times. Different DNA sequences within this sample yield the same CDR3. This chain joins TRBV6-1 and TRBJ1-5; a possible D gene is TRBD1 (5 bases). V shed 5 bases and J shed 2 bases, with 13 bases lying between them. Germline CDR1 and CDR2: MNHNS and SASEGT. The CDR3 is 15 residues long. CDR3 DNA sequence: TGTGCCAGCAGTCAGGGACCCTTGGGCAATCAGCCCCAGCATTTT. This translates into CASSQGPLGNQPQHF.

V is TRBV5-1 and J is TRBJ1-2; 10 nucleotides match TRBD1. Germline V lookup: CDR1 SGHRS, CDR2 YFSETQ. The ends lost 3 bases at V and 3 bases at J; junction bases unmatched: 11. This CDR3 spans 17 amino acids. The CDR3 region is CASSSIRGTGDDYGYTF. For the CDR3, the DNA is TGCGCCAGCAGCTCCATCCGCGGGACAGGGGATGACTATGGCTACACCTTC.

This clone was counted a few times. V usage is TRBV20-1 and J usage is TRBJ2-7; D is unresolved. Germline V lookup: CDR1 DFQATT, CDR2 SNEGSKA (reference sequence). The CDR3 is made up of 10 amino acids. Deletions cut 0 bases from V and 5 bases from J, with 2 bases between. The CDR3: CSARENEQYF. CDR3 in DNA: TGCAGTGCTAGAGAGAACGAGCAGTACTTC.

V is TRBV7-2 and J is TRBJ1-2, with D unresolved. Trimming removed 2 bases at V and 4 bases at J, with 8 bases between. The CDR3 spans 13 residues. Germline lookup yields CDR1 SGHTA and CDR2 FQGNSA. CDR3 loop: CASSLLSVYGYTF. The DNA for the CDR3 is TGTGCCAGCAGCTTATTGTCGGTCTATGGCTACACCTTC.

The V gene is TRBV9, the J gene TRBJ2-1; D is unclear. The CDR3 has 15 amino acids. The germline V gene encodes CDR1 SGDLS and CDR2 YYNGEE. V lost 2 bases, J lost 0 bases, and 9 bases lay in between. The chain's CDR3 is CASSVDISSYNEQFF. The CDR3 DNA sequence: TGTGCCAGCAGCGTTGACATAAGCTCCTACAATGAGCAGTTCTTC.